The 24 T cell receptor beta chains presented below share a single source sample, sequenced in a study of T cell responses to AZD1222 COVID-19 vaccine. Repertoires were generated with immunoSEQ multiplex PCR, while TCRdb's copy carries only in-frame clones and drops some. The table has about 120,000 clones, approximately 94% seen once; the top ten hold 5%. The sample in question was peripheral blood, obtained 28 days after the second AZD1222 dose. The source of these receptors is an adult who received the AZD1222 COVID-19 vaccine.

This chain joins TRBV14 and TRBJ1-3; 8 bases align to TRBD1. The CDR3 has 16 amino acids. After removal of 3 bases from V and 4 bases from J, the junction contained 8 bases not matched to a gene. Germline loops: CDR1 SGHDN, CDR2 FVKESK. CDR3 sequence reads: CASSQQRRGHGNTIYF. DNA for the CDR3: TGTGCCAGCAGCCAGCAGCGCAGGGGGCACGGAAACACCATATATTTT.

The chain employs TRBV15 and TRBJ1-6; D is undetermined. In germline, CDR1 is LNHNV, CDR2 YYDKDF (reference sequence). Between the trimmed V and J ends, which lost 5 bases and 7 bases, there was a span of 12 bases. The CDR3 extends over 14 amino acids. The CDR3 reads CATSPERVNSPLHF. CDR3 DNA: TGTGCCACCAGCCCAGAGCGTGTGAATTCACCCCTCCACTTT. Together with reference TRBV15 and TRBJ1-6, the CDR3 gives the full variable domain: DAMVIQNPRYQVTQFGKPVTLSCSQTLNHNVMYWYQQKSSQAPKLLFHYYDKDFNNEADTPDNFQSRRPNTSFCFLDIRSPGLGDTAMYLCATSPERVNSPLHFGNGTRLTVT.

This clone has only one observation. The V call is TRBV10-1, the J call TRBJ2-3; 7 bases are a match to TRBD2. There are 15 residues in the CDR3. The J segment lost 2 bases and the V segment lost 5 bases, leaving 7 bases of the junction unmatched. CDR1 WNHNN and CDR2 SYGVQD come from the germline V gene (reference sequence). The CDR3 here is CASSLGGDFTDTQYF. CDR3 bases: TGCGCCAGCAGTCTGGGGGGGGACTTCACAGATACGCAGTATTTT.

This rearrangement joins TRBV7-2 to TRBJ2-2, with TRBD2 matching over 13 bases. Trimming took 5 bases from V and 1 from J; bases not matched to a gene: 7. Germline V gene lookup returns CDR1 SGHTA and CDR2 FQGNSA. CDR3 length: 18 amino acids. In nucleotides, the CDR3 is TGTGCCAGCAGCAGGCGACTAGCGGGGGGCCGGAACACCGGGGAGCTGTTTTTT. Residues: CASSRRLAGGRNTGELFF.

This chain links TRBV5-4 with TRBJ2-2; D is uncertain. CDR1 is SGHNT and CDR2 is YYREEE in the germline V gene (reference sequence). The germline V and J ends were trimmed by 9 bases and 1 base, with 7 bases remaining between them. The CDR3 has 12 amino acids. CDR3 DNA sequence: TGTGCCACCCGAGGGAACACCGGGGAGCTGTTTTTT. Translating gives CATRGNTGELFF.

V gene TRBV15 combines with J gene TRBJ1-1; D gene ambiguous. Germline lookup yields CDR1 LNHNV and CDR2 YYDKDF (reference sequence). V gave up 5 bases and J gave up 10 bases, with 17 bases separating them. The CDR3 runs to 13 residues. Here the CDR3 reads CATSSILTEGAFF. The CDR3 bases are TGTGCCACCAGCTCTATCTTGACCGAGGGAGCTTTCTTT.

The chain carries TRBV4-3 and TRBJ2-7; D perhaps matches TRBD2 (7 bases). Germline lookup yields CDR1 LGHNA and CDR2 YSLEER. This CDR3 has 14 amino acids. V was shortened by 0 bases and J by 6 bases, with 12 bases between the two germline ends. CDR3 sequence: CASSQDRGGPEQYF. CDR3 nucleotide sequence: TGCGCCAGCAGCCAAGACAGGGGAGGGCCCGAGCAGTACTTC.

The CDR3 loop is CASSRQGPANIQYF. The CDR3 DNA reads TGTGCCAGCAGCCGACAGGGGCCGGCGAACATTCAGTACTTC. The chain employs TRBV9 and TRBJ2-4; 8 bases map to TRBD1. Germline assignment: CDR1 SGDLS and CDR2 YYNGEE. This CDR3 has 14 residues. V was pared by 4 bases and J by 7 bases, with 7 bases of the junction left unmatched.

The chain joins TRBV2 to TRBJ2-2, with D maybe TRBD2 (7 bases). V was pared by 7 bases and J by 3 bases, with 12 bases between. The germline V gene has CDR1 SNHLY and CDR2 FYNNEI. CDR3 length: 14 residues. As DNA, the CDR3 is TGTGCCAGCATGGAGGGGGGGGACACCGGGGAGCTGTTTTTT. Residues: CASMEGGDTGELFF.

The chain links TRBV27 to TRBJ1-5; 7 bases are shared with TRBD1. Per germline, CDR1 MNHEY and CDR2 SMNVEV (reference sequence). CDR3 length: 15 residues. The ends lost 5 bases at V and 2 bases at J; junction bases unmatched: 6. In nucleotides, the CDR3 is TGTGCCAGCAGTACACAGGGGCTTGGCAATCAGCCCCAGCATTTT. Its translation: CASSTQGLGNQPQHF.

The chain recombines TRBV14 with TRBJ2-5; D could derive from TRBD1 or TRBD2 (5 bases each). Germline V CDR1 and CDR2: SGHDN, FVKESK. The V gene lost 5 bases and the J gene lost 1 base, with 14 bases spanning the gap. This CDR3 spans 15 amino acids. The CDR3 DNA follows: TGTGCCAGCAGCGGATACCGGGACCTCCAAGAGACCCAGTACTTC. It codes for CASSGYRDLQETQYF.

This clone showed up just a few times. The chain has TRBV27 and TRBJ2-7; TRBD1 matches 8 bases. The CDR3 totals 14 residues. J gave up 5 bases and V 5 bases, and 8 bases lay outside the gene matches. Looked up from germline, CDR1 is MNHEY and CDR2 is SMNVEV (reference sequence). CDR3 residues: CASSPADRAHEQYF. For the CDR3, the DNA is TGTGCCAGCAGTCCGGCGGACAGGGCCCACGAGCAGTACTTC.

The V gene is TRBV19, the J gene TRBJ1-2; no definite D call. CDR1 and CDR2 (germline): LNHDA, SQIVND (reference sequence). The CDR3 spans 13 residues. Between the trimmed V and J ends, which lost 0 bases and 7 bases, there was a span of 9 bases. The CDR3 reads CASSIESTSGYTF. The CDR3 region has the DNA TGTGCCAGTAGTATAGAGTCAACGAGTGGCTACACCTTC.

The V and J genes are TRBV6-5 and TRBJ1-1, with a possible D match to TRBD1 (5 bases). Germline V gives CDR1 MNHEY, CDR2 SVGAGI. The CDR3 covers 13 residues. Trimming took off 6 bases at V and 2 bases at J, with 10 bases between the two ends. CDR3 loop: CASRPGLNTEAFF. The CDR3 region has the DNA TGTGCCAGCAGACCGGGACTTAACACTGAAGCTTTCTTT.

This clone was counted a single time. This sequence joins TRBV12-3 or TRBV12-4 and TRBJ1-2; the match to TRBD1 covers 7 bases. V lost 3 bases and J lost 3; bases outside the gene matches: 1. The CDR3 runs 13 residues. Here the CDR3 DNA reads TGTGCCAGCAGTTTCGGGACAGACTATGGCTACACCTTC. This sequence encodes CASSFGTDYGYTF.

The chain is built from TRBV6-5 and TRBJ2-3; a weak D match, TRBD1 (6 bases). Trimming stripped 2 bases from V and 8 bases from J, with 14 bases between. CDR1 is MNHEY, CDR2 SVGAGI, per germline. This CDR3 has 14 amino acids. The DNA for the CDR3 is TGTGCCAGCAGTTACCTAGGGGGAAGGCGTACGCAGTATTTT. Translated, it gives CASSYLGGRRTQYF.

The chain has TRBV5-1 and TRBJ2-6, with D hard to call. Trimming left V 0 bases short and J 2 bases short, with 9 bases between. CDR1 and CDR2 from the germline V gene are SGHRS and YFSETQ. The CDR3 is 16 residues long. The CDR3 DNA reads as TGCGCCAGCAGCTTGGCCGACCGTACTGGGGCCAACGTCCTGACTTTC. Translated: CASSLADRTGANVLTF.

This sequence joins TRBV12-3 or TRBV12-4 and TRBJ2-1; perhaps TRBD2 as D (6 bases). The CDR3 totals 13 residues. With 7 bases removed from V and 8 bases from J, the gap between germline ends came to 15 bases. The CDR3 reads CASTLGAGYEQFF. The CDR3 DNA sequence: TGTGCCAGCACCCTAGGAGCGGGCTATGAGCAGTTCTTC.

This sequence joins TRBV6-5 and TRBJ2-7; the match to TRBD2 covers 8 bases. This CDR3 is built from 16 residues. J lost 5 bases, V lost 0 bases, and 9 bases had no gene match. Germline CDR1 reads MNHEY; CDR2 reads SVGAGI. The CDR3 region has the DNA TGTGCCAGCAGTTACTCTTGGCTAGCGGGCTTGAACGAGCAGTACTTC. It encodes CASSYSWLAGLNEQYF.

This clone was recorded only once. V and J are TRBV19 and TRBJ1-2; TRBD1 matches at 7 bases. In germline, CDR1 is LNHDA, CDR2 SQIVND (reference sequence). The CDR3 has 15 residues. With 8 bases clipped from V and 4 bases from J, the junction kept 13 bases outside the gene matches. CDR3 coding DNA: TGTGCCAGTGACAACAGGGGAACGGTCGGCTATGGCTACACCTTC. It codes for CASDNRGTVGYGYTF.

DNA for the CDR3: TGTGCCAGCAGCTATGTGGGGACAGGGGTCTACGAGCAGTACTTC. This gives the protein CASSYVGTGVYEQYF. The chain combines TRBV7-9 with TRBJ2-7; TRBD1 agrees at 10 bases. The CDR3 is 15 amino acids. Germline V gene data show CDR1 as SEHNR and CDR2 as FQNEAQ (reference sequence). Trimming cost V 4 bases and J 3 bases; bases outside gene matches: 6.

This clone was observed once. The chain joins TRBV3-1 (or the pseudogene TRBV3-2) to TRBJ2-3, with 10 bases aligning to TRBD2. Germline CDR1 is LGHDT and CDR2 is YNNKEL (reference sequence). V gave up 0 bases and J gave up 4 bases; unmatched junction bases: 4. This CDR3 region has 16 residues. The CDR3 is CASSQDGSGRADTQYF. The DNA of the CDR3 is TGTGCCAGCAGCCAAGATGGAAGCGGGAGGGCAGATACGCAGTATTTT.

This chain uses TRBV5-5 with TRBJ2-5; TRBD2 is a possible D gene (6 bases). The germline gives CDR1 SGHKS, CDR2 YYEKEE (reference sequence). The CDR3 runs 16 residues. Trimming removed 0 bases at V and 7 bases at J, with 19 bases between. CDR3 sequence (DNA): TGTGCCAGCAGCTTGGGAGGCGGGGCAGGGAATGGGACCCAGTACTTC. This encodes CASSLGGGAGNGTQYF.

The rearrangement joins TRBV14 to TRBJ1-5; no clear D gene. V shed 1 base and J shed 5 bases, with 6 bases lying between them. The CDR3 sequence is 13 residues long. CDR1 is SGHDN and CDR2 is FVKESK in the germline V gene. The CDR3 here is CASSQGVHQPQHF. The CDR3 DNA reads TGTGCCAGCAGCCAAGGGGTCCATCAGCCCCAGCATTTT.